Presented here are 20 T cell receptor beta chains from one specimen sequenced in a study of long-term antiretroviral therapy in people with HIV. An immunoSEQ assay, version v3.0, was performed at survey level. Clones were read by immunoSEQ multiplex PCR, and TCRdb kept only the in-frame ones, dropping some. The sample holds more than 20,000 clones, under 85% seen once. Sequences were derived from unsorted PBMCs, sampled 0.5 years before starting antiretroviral therapy. These receptors were collected from a man aged 35-49 years with HIV.

The chain employs TRBV7-3 and TRBJ2-2; D is tentatively TRBD1 or TRBD2 (5 bases each). Germline V gives CDR1 SGHTA, CDR2 FQGTGA. Trimming cost V 6 bases and J 5 bases, with 10 bases left between them. The CDR3 is 13 residues long. For the CDR3, the DNA is TGTGCCAGCAGTCGAGGGGTAACCGGGGAGCTGTTTTTT. It specifies CASSRGVTGELFF. Combining the CDR3 with reference TRBV7-3 and TRBJ2-2 gives the whole variable domain GAGVSQTPSNKVTEKGKYVELRCDPISGHTALYWYRQSLGQGPEFLIYFQGTGAADDSGLPNDRFFAVRPEGSVSTLKIQRTERGDSAVYLCASSRGVTGELFFGEGSRLTVL.

The gene calls are TRBV9 and TRBJ2-7; D is perhaps TRBD1 (6 bases). Trimming left V 3 bases short and J 0 bases short, with 10 bases between. Germline values: CDR1 SGDLS, CDR2 YYNGEE. The CDR3 is 14 residues long. CDR3 sequence: CASSGTDSSYEQYF. In DNA form, the CDR3 reads TGTGCCAGCAGCGGCACGGACAGCTCCTACGAGCAGTACTTC.

The V call is TRBV2, the J call TRBJ1-4; 11 bases align to TRBD1. After removal of 8 bases from V and 7 bases from J, the junction contained 9 bases not matched to a gene. The germline CDR1 and CDR2 sequences are SNHLY and FYNNEI. The CDR3 has 15 amino acids. CDR3 DNA: TGTGCCAGCTCCCGGAGGGGACAGGGGGGTGAAAAACTGTTTTTT. Its protein product is CASSRRGQGGEKLFF.

The chain joins TRBV11-2 to TRBJ1-5, with D uncertain. With 1 base removed from V and 5 bases from J, the gap between germline ends came to 9 bases. Germline V lookup: CDR1 SGHAT, CDR2 FQNNGV. There are 14 residues in the CDR3. The CDR3 nucleotides read TGTGCCAGCAGCTTAGCGGGAGGACATCAGCCCCAGCATTTT. This codes for CASSLAGGHQPQHF.

The V gene is TRBV7-3, the J gene TRBJ2-3; TRBD2 matches 10 bases. The CDR3 extends over 18 amino acids. The germline CDR1 and CDR2 sequences are SGHTA and FQGTGA. The junction had 6 bases not matched to a gene; V was cut back by 0 bases and J by 0 bases. The CDR3 coding sequence is TGTGCCAGCAGCTTAACAGCTAGCGGGGGATCTAGCACAGATACGCAGTATTTT. Translation: CASSLTASGGSSTDTQYF.

The chain uses TRBV5-6 and TRBJ1-1; no reliable D call. Trimming left V 3 bases short and J 6 bases short, with 12 bases between. This CDR3 comprises 13 residues. Germline lookup yields CDR1 SGHDT and CDR2 YYEEEE. The CDR3 nucleotides are TGTGCCAGCAGCTGGAGCCCTAGGGCTGAAGCTTTCTTT. The encoded protein is CASSWSPRAEAFF. Full variable domain (outside the CDR3, taken from reference TRBV5-6 and TRBJ1-1): DAGVTQSPTHLIKTRGQQVTLRCSPKSGHDTVSWYQQALGQGPQFIFQYYEEEERQRGNFPDRFSGHQFPNYSSELNVNALLLGDSALYLCASSWSPRAEAFFGQGTRLTVV.

This rearrangement joins TRBV4-1 to TRBJ2-3; D gene unclear. With 0 bases removed from V and 4 bases from J, the gap between germline ends came to 8 bases. The germline CDR1 and CDR2 sequences are MGHRA and YSYEKL. The CDR3 has 14 amino acids. The CDR3 sequence is CASSQDVYADTQYF. CDR3 in DNA: TGCGCCAGCAGCCAAGACGTCTACGCAGATACGCAGTATTTT.

V usage is TRBV4-1 and J usage is TRBJ2-3; D may be TRBD1 or TRBD2 (5 bases each). The V end was cut by 0 bases, the J end by 5 bases, with 9 bases between. From germline, CDR1 is MGHRA and CDR2 YSYEKL. CDR3 size: 14 residues. CDR3 DNA: TGCGCCAGCAGCCAAGATGGTGGGGGAGATACGCAGTATTTT. This encodes CASSQDGGGDTQYF.

This sequence joins TRBV18 and TRBJ1-1; a weak D match, TRBD1 (6 bases). Germline CDR1 and CDR2: KGHSH and LQKENI. V lost 6 bases and J lost 1, with 9 bases in between. The CDR3 extends over 13 amino acids. This CDR3 is CASSGTSNTEAFF. The CDR3 bases are TGTGCCAGCTCCGGGACATCGAACACTGAAGCTTTCTTT.

V usage is TRBV28 and J usage is TRBJ1-1, with D unresolved. In germline, CDR1 is MDHEN, CDR2 SYDVKM. The CDR3 runs to 15 residues. V shed 5 bases and J shed 2 bases, with 15 bases lying between them. The DNA of the CDR3 is TGTGCCAGCAGTCGGTTAAACAACCCTAACACTGAAGCTTTCTTT. Amino acids: CASSRLNNPNTEAFF.

The rearrangement links TRBV2 to TRBJ1-5, with 9 bases identical to TRBD1. V shed 2 bases, J shed 4 bases, and the junction held 3 bases outside the gene matches. The CDR3 has 15 amino acids. The V gene's germline CDR1 is SNHLY and CDR2 FYNNEI. In DNA form, the CDR3 reads TGTGCCAGCAGTGAAAACAGGGGGCGAAATCAGCCCCAGCATTTT. It encodes CASSENRGRNQPQHF.

The chain uses TRBV9 and TRBJ1-3, with D hard to call. The V and J ends lost 0 bases and 7 bases respectively, with 11 bases between them. Germline values: CDR1 SGDLS, CDR2 YYNGEE. The CDR3 has 14 amino acids. CDR3 coding DNA: TGTGCCAGCAGCGTAGAGCTGGGAGTGAACACCATATATTTT. It translates to CASSVELGVNTIYF.

V and J are TRBV5-6 and TRBJ1-3; TRBD1 is a possible D gene (6 bases). Germline V gives CDR1 SGHDT, CDR2 YYEEEE. V was clipped by 0 bases and J by 2 bases, with 9 bases between them. The CDR3 sequence is 15 residues long. CDR3 nucleotide sequence: TGTGCCAGCAGCTTGGATACAGGGACTGGAAACACCATATATTTT. Amino acids: CASSLDTGTGNTIYF.

This chain connects TRBV29-1 to TRBJ2-4; 7 bases line up with TRBD1. CDR3 length: 11 residues. Unmatched junction bases numbered 3, after V lost 7 bases and J lost 6 bases. The germline CDR1 and CDR2 sequences are SQVTM and ANQGSEA. CDR3 bases: TGCAGCGCCGGGACAGTAAACATTCAGTACTTC. It is translated as CSAGTVNIQYF.

The chain links TRBV7-9 to TRBJ1-2, with a tentative D call TRBD1 (5 bases). Germline V gene sequence: CDR1 SEHNR, CDR2 FQNEAQ (reference sequence). V lost 4 bases and J 3 bases, leaving 18 bases between the germline ends. The CDR3 totals 16 residues. CDR3 nucleotides: TGTGCCAGCAGCTCTCTCCTGGCACGGGGGTACTATGGCTACACCTTC. It yields the protein CASSSLLARGYYGYTF.

The chain carries TRBV10-2 and TRBJ1-5, with no clear D. Between the trimmed V and J ends, which lost 0 bases and 2 bases, there was a span of 5 bases. This CDR3 is 14 amino acids long. Looked up from germline, CDR1 is WSHSY and CDR2 is SAAADI. CDR3 region: CASSESRGNQPQHF. CDR3 coding DNA: TGCGCCAGCAGTGAGTCTCGGGGCAATCAGCCCCAGCATTTT.

The rearrangement links TRBV6-1 to TRBJ1-5, with 8 positions matching TRBD1. Unmatched junction bases numbered 10, after V lost 2 bases and J lost 7 bases. This CDR3 is 16 amino acids long. Per germline, CDR1 MNHNS and CDR2 SASEGT. CDR3 sequence: CASSEFSTGVVQPQHF. The CDR3, as DNA: TGTGCCAGCAGTGAATTTTCGACAGGGGTCGTGCAGCCCCAGCATTTT.

The chain combines TRBV5-1 with TRBJ1-1, with D perhaps TRBD1 (6 bases). The germline V and J ends were trimmed by 0 bases and 1 base, with 10 bases remaining between them. CDR1 is SGHRS, CDR2 YFSETQ, per germline. The CDR3 runs 15 residues. The CDR3 protein is CASSLGQTGNTEAFF. CDR3 DNA sequence: TGCGCCAGCAGCTTGGGTCAGACAGGGAACACTGAAGCTTTCTTT.

V gene TRBV7-9 combines with J gene TRBJ1-4; D is perhaps TRBD1 (5 bases). V was pared by 5 bases and J by 5 bases, with 12 bases between. The CDR3 totals 14 residues. From germline, CDR1 is SEHNR and CDR2 FQNEAQ (reference sequence). This chain's CDR3 is CASSRLQENEKLFF. The CDR3 DNA reads TGTGCCAGCAGCCGCTTACAGGAGAATGAAAAACTGTTTTTT.

The CDR3 reads CASSSGKSSTDTQYF. CDR3 bases: TGTGCCAGCAGTTCCGGGAAATCAAGCACAGATACGCAGTATTTT. This chain links TRBV7-9 with TRBJ2-3, with D perhaps matching TRBD2 (5 bases). CDR1 is SEHNR and CDR2 is FQNEAQ in the germline V gene (reference sequence). The CDR3 has 15 amino acids. V was cut by 6 bases and J by 0 bases, with 13 bases left in between.